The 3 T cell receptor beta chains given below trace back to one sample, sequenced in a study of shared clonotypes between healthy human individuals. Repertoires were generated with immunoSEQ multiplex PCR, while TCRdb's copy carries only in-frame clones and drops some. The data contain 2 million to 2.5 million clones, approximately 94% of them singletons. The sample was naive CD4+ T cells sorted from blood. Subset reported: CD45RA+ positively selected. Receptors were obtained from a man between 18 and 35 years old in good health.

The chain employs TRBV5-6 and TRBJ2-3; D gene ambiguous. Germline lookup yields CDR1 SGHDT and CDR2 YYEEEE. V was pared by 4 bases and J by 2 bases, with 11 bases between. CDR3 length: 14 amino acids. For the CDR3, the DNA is TGTGCCAGCAGCCCTCAGGTGTACACAGATACGCAGTATTTT. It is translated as CASSPQVYTDTQYF.

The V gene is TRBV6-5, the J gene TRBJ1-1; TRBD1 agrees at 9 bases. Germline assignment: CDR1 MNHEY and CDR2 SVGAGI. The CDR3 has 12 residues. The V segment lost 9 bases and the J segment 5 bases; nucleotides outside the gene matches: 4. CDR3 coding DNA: TGTGCCAGTTACAGGGGGCGGACTGAAGCTTTCTTT. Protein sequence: CASYRGRTEAFF.

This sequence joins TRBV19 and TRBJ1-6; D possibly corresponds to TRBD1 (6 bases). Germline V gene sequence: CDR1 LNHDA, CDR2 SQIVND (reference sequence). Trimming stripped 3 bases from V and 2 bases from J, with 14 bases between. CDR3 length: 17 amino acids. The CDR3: CASSMGTAGAYNSPLHF. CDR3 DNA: TGTGCCAGTAGTATGGGTACGGCAGGGGCCTATAATTCACCCCTCCACTTT.